This record looks at one T cell receptor beta chain sequence and its context. V dropped 5 bases and J dropped 7; count of bases not matched to a gene: 9. CDR3 length: 14 amino acids. Germline CDR1 is LNHDA and CDR2 is SQIVND (reference sequence). This entry is derived from a study of blood T cell repertoires in COVID-19. In the study overall: Italy, Spain and the United States were the sources of the convalescent and acute COVID-19 samples.

Using immunoSEQ multiplex PCR, the repertoire was profiled, and TCRdb retains in-frame clones only, with some absent. This sample yields hundreds of thousands of clones, of which about 90% are seen a single time; roughly 1.2% belongs to the top ten. Sequencing was performed on peripheral blood. This TCR derives from a man aged 35 to 55 with acute or convalescent COVID-19. The J gene is TRBJ2-7, the V gene TRBV19; 9 bases agree with TRBD1. The CDR3 sequence is CASSFGTGTFEQYF. The CDR3 DNA reads as TGTGCCAGTAGTTTTGGGACAGGGACGTTTGAGCAGTACTTC.